The 30 T cell receptor beta chains below all came from one sample that was sequenced in a study of OX40 agonist ivuxolimab in advanced cancers. The assay was immunoSEQ multiplex PCR, and TCRdb's table has in-frame clones only and misses some. Of roughly 77,000 clones in the sample, less than 85% were seen once. The starting material was CD4+ or CD8+ T cells sorted from blood, obtained in a trial of the OX40 agonist ivuxolimab. The receptors come from an adult with an advanced solid tumor such as melanoma, head and neck, liver or kidney cancer.

The gene calls are TRBV2 and TRBJ1-5; D remains ambiguous. The V gene's germline CDR1 is SNHLY and CDR2 FYNNEI. The CDR3 consists of 14 residues. The V end lost 4 bases, the J end lost 0 bases, and 7 bases lay between the germline ends. In nucleotides, the CDR3 is TGTGCCAGCAGTGGGGTTTATAGCAATCAGCCCCAGCATTTT. Protein: CASSGVYSNQPQHF.

The V call is TRBV18, the J call TRBJ2-7; D gene uncertain. The germline gives CDR1 KGHSH, CDR2 LQKENI. V gave up 6 bases and J gave up 0 bases, with 12 bases separating them. CDR3 length: 14 residues. CDR3 sequence reads: CASSESVTSYEQYF. The CDR3 nucleotides are TGTGCCAGCTCCGAATCTGTAACCTCCTACGAGCAGTACTTC.

This clone occurred once. The chain links TRBV2 to TRBJ2-5; D may be TRBD2 (5 bases). Trimming pared 6 bases from V and 5 bases from J, leaving 13 bases between. The CDR3 has 13 residues. From germline, CDR1 is SNHLY and CDR2 FYNNEI. DNA of the CDR3: TGTGCCAGCAGCGCAACTAGTGCGGAGACCCAGTACTTC. Its protein product is CASSATSAETQYF.

The chain recombines TRBV5-5 with TRBJ2-1; 9 bases fit TRBD2. CDR3 length: 16 amino acids. The germline gives CDR1 SGHKS, CDR2 YYEKEE (reference sequence). V lost 2 bases, J lost 7 bases, and 10 bases stayed unmatched. The CDR3 nucleotides are TGTGCCAGCAGCTTTACTATAGCGGGAGATCGGAATGAGCAGTTCTTC. Amino acid sequence: CASSFTIAGDRNEQFF.

This clone has just one count. The V gene is TRBV5-1, the J gene TRBJ2-1; maybe TRBD1 (6 bases). This CDR3 comprises 16 residues. Trimming removed 2 bases from V and 9 bases from J, with 21 bases in between. From germline, CDR1 is SGHRS and CDR2 YFSETQ. The CDR3 loop reads CASSFYTGSTSGEQFF. The CDR3 region has the DNA TGCGCCAGCAGCTTCTACACAGGGTCCACCTCGGGTGAGCAGTTCTTC.

This chain uses TRBV6-1 with TRBJ1-5; maybe TRBD1 (5 bases). The V end was cut by 1 base, the J end by 2 bases, with 24 bases between. The CDR3 extends over 20 amino acids. Germline CDR1 reads MNHNS; CDR2 reads SASEGT. The chain's CDR3 is CASSEVGAVRRAWGNQPQHF. CDR3 DNA sequence: TGTGCCAGCAGTGAAGTTGGGGCGGTGAGGAGGGCGTGGGGCAATCAGCCCCAGCATTTT.

V gene TRBV6-1 combines with J gene TRBJ2-3; D remains ambiguous. The CDR3 extends over 13 amino acids. The V end lost 6 bases, the J end lost 2 bases, and 9 bases lay between the germline ends. The germline V gene encodes CDR1 MNHNS and CDR2 SASEGT. The CDR3 protein is CASSPPLTDTQYF. The CDR3 region has the DNA TGTGCCAGCAGCCCACCCCTCACAGATACGCAGTATTTT.

The chain carries TRBV4-2 and TRBJ1-4; a possible D gene is TRBD1 (6 bases). CDR3 length: 18 amino acids. With 0 bases removed from V and 2 bases from J, the gap between germline ends came to 16 bases. Germline values: CDR1 LGHNA, CDR2 YNFKEQ. CDR3 in DNA: TGTGCCAGCAGCCAAGATGCGGGGGCGGCGTACACTAATGAAAAACTGTTTTTT. It codes for CASSQDAGAAYTNEKLFF.

The chain links TRBV7-2 to TRBJ2-1; no reliable D call. Trimming pared 4 bases from V and 3 bases from J, leaving 13 bases between. Germline lookup yields CDR1 SGHTA and CDR2 FQGNSA. The CDR3 is made up of 15 amino acids. The chain's CDR3 is CASSYRWGRYNEQFF. CDR3 in DNA: TGTGCCAGCAGCTACCGCTGGGGTCGCTACAATGAGCAGTTCTTC.

The chain has TRBV7-6 and TRBJ2-2; 7 nucleotides line up with TRBD2. CDR3 length: 17 residues. CDR1 and CDR2 from the germline V gene are SGHVS and FNYEAQ. Trimming cost V 0 bases and J 1 base; bases outside gene matches: 5. The CDR3 DNA reads TGTGCCAGCAGCTTAGCCGCTGCGGGAGTGAACACCGGGGAGCTGTTTTTT. Its protein is CASSLAAAGVNTGELFF.

This clone has only a few counts. The gene calls are TRBV13 and TRBJ1-2; D gene ambiguous. Germline V gene lookup returns CDR1 PRHDT and CDR2 FYEKMQ (reference sequence). Trimming left V 5 bases short and J 1 base short, with 11 bases between. The CDR3 has 14 amino acids. The CDR3 nucleotides are TGTGCCAGCAGCCCCTATACAGTTAACTATGGCTACACCTTC. Protein product: CASSPYTVNYGYTF.

V and J are TRBV10-3 and TRBJ1-3; D gene uncertain. This CDR3 region has 15 residues. The V and J ends lost 7 bases and 0 bases respectively, with 13 bases between them. CDR1 ENHRY and CDR2 SYGVKD come from the germline V gene. This CDR3 is CAITKTESSGNTIYF. For the CDR3, the DNA is TGTGCCATCACTAAGACTGAAAGCTCTGGAAACACCATATATTTT.

V usage is TRBV25-1 and J usage is TRBJ2-1, with a weak D call TRBD1 (6 bases). V was trimmed by 6 bases and J by 5 bases, leaving 11 bases between them. Germline V gives CDR1 MGHDK, CDR2 SYGVNS. The CDR3 has 13 residues. The CDR3 region is CASSLDSHNEQFF. The CDR3 coding sequence is TGTGCCAGCAGCCTGGACAGTCACAATGAGCAGTTCTTC. Together with reference TRBV25-1 and TRBJ2-1, the CDR3 gives the full variable domain: EADIYQTPRYLVIGTGKKITLECSQTMGHDKMYWYQQDPGMELHLIHYSYGVNSTEKGDLSSESTVSRIRTEHFPLTLESARPSHTSQYLCASSLDSHNEQFFGPGTRLTVL.

As regards this clone: This same CDR3 is encoded by further DNA sequences in the sample. The chain is built from TRBV28 and TRBJ2-7; D unclear. The V and J ends lost 7 bases and 0 bases respectively, with 10 bases between them. Germline assignment: CDR1 MDHEN and CDR2 SYDVKM. CDR3 length equals 13 residues. CDR3 residues: CASTRPSSYEQYF. The CDR3 nucleotides read TGTGCCAGCACCCGACCCTCCTCCTACGAGCAGTACTTC.

This chain joins TRBV9 and TRBJ1-6; D remains ambiguous. Looked up from germline, CDR1 is SGDLS and CDR2 is YYNGEE. The CDR3 totals 15 residues. V lost 2 bases and J 9 bases, leaving 15 bases between the germline ends. Here the CDR3 reads CASSVMAAKSSPLHF. CDR3 in DNA: TGTGCCAGCAGCGTTATGGCAGCCAAGAGTTCACCCCTCCACTTT.

The chain is built from TRBV28 and TRBJ2-3; D might be TRBD2 (5 bases). The V gene lost 6 bases and the J gene lost 3 bases, with 16 bases spanning the gap. This CDR3 contains 15 residues. The germline V gene has CDR1 MDHEN and CDR2 SYDVKM. The CDR3 loop reads CASSPLSGNTDTQYF. Written as DNA, the CDR3 is TGTGCCAGCAGCCCGCTTTCGGGGAATACAGATACGCAGTATTTT.

The rearrangement uses TRBV5-5 and TRBJ2-1, with D unresolved. V shed 2 bases and J shed 0 bases, with 3 bases lying between them. Germline values: CDR1 SGHKS, CDR2 YYEKEE (reference sequence). The CDR3 contains 13 residues. CDR3 protein: CASSFASYNEQFF. CDR3 sequence (DNA): TGTGCCAGCAGCTTTGCCTCCTACAATGAGCAGTTCTTC.

The gene calls are TRBV5-6 and TRBJ2-1, with 12 bases identical to TRBD2. Unmatched junction bases numbered 3, after V lost 2 bases and J lost 6 bases. The CDR3 length is 15 residues. Germline V gene sequence: CDR1 SGHDT, CDR2 YYEEEE. CDR3 bases: TGTGCCAGCAGCTTCCTAGCGGGAGGGTTCAATGAGCAGTTCTTC. Amino acids: CASSFLAGGFNEQFF.

The rearrangement joins TRBV4-3 to TRBJ2-7, with D perhaps TRBD1 (5 bases). Trimming removed 0 bases at V and 1 base at J, with 13 bases between. Per the germline V gene, CDR1 is LGHNA and CDR2 is YSLEER. The CDR3 covers 16 residues. In DNA form, the CDR3 reads TGCGCCAGCAGCCAAGAAGCCCTACCAGGGTCCTACGAGCAGTACTTC. Translation gives CASSQEALPGSYEQYF.

The chain carries TRBV2 and TRBJ2-1; 7 nucleotides match TRBD2. This CDR3 spans 14 amino acids. With 7 bases clipped from V and 5 bases from J, the junction kept 8 bases outside the gene matches. Germline V CDR1 and CDR2: SNHLY, FYNNEI. The CDR3 region is CASIPRGTNNEQFF. The CDR3 nucleotides are TGTGCCAGCATACCCCGCGGGACTAACAATGAGCAGTTCTTC.

In this sample, this clone turned up once. The CDR3 bases are TGCAGCGTGGTCGGCCCGGGGATGAACACTGAAGCTTTCTTT. It is translated as CSVVGPGMNTEAFF. V is TRBV29-1 and J is TRBJ1-1; D unclear. Germline V gene sequence: CDR1 SQVTM, CDR2 ANQGSEA. The CDR3 contains 14 residues. The V end lost 6 bases, the J end lost 0 bases, and 14 bases lay between the germline ends. Using reference TRBV29-1 and TRBJ1-1 for the parts outside the CDR3, the full variable domain is SAVISQKPSRDICQRGTSLTIQCQVDSQVTMMFWYRQQPGQSLTLIATANQGSEATYESGFVIDKFPISRPNLTFSTLTVSNMSPEDSSIYLCSVVGPGMNTEAFFGQGTRLTVV.

This clone was observed a handful of times. This rearrangement joins TRBV19 to TRBJ1-1; no definite D call. The CDR3 is made up of 15 amino acids. Trimming removed 4 bases from V and 4 bases from J, with 16 bases in between. The germline V gene has CDR1 LNHDA and CDR2 SQIVND (reference sequence). The CDR3 sequence is CASSSQRIGFTEAFF. The CDR3 DNA is TGTGCCAGTAGTAGCCAGAGGATCGGGTTCACTGAAGCTTTCTTT.

The chain combines TRBV9 with TRBJ2-5; 10 nucleotides agree with TRBD1. The CDR3 is 16 residues long. Per the germline V gene, CDR1 is SGDLS and CDR2 is YYNGEE. Unmatched junction bases numbered 7, after V lost 0 bases and J lost 5 bases. CDR3 amino acids: CASSVGATGGWETQYF. As DNA, the CDR3 is TGTGCCAGCAGCGTAGGAGCGACAGGGGGCTGGGAGACCCAGTACTTC.

J is TRBJ2-1 and V is TRBV7-2; D gene uncertain. There are 13 residues in the CDR3. Germline-derived CDR1 and CDR2 are SGHTA and FQGNSA. V lost 1 base and J 7 bases, leaving 8 bases between the germline ends. CDR3 nucleotides: TGTGCCAGCAGCTTAGTGGGGATTAATGAGCAGTTCTTC. This codes for CASSLVGINEQFF.

The chain combines TRBV15 with TRBJ1-2; TRBD1 might be the D (5 bases). Germline CDR1 and CDR2: LNHNV and YYDKDF (reference sequence). Trimming took off 5 bases at V and 1 base at J, with 11 bases between the two ends. This CDR3 is 14 amino acids long. CDR3 residues: CATSEGQVNYGYTF. CDR3 DNA: TGTGCCACCAGCGAGGGGCAGGTTAACTATGGCTACACCTTC.

This clone was found a few times. The V call is TRBV6-1, the J call TRBJ1-6; D gene unclear. The CDR3 is 14 residues long. Trimming removed 7 bases from V and 4 bases from J, with 11 bases in between. The germline V gene has CDR1 MNHNS and CDR2 SASEGT. The DNA for the CDR3 is TGTGCCAGCAAAGGAAGCAGTTATAATTCACCCCTCCACTTT. Its protein is CASKGSSYNSPLHF.

V usage is TRBV19 and J usage is TRBJ2-1; 9 bases match TRBD2. This CDR3 is built from 15 residues. From germline, CDR1 is LNHDA and CDR2 SQIVND (reference sequence). The junction had 6 bases not matched to a gene; V was cut back by 3 bases and J by 6 bases. DNA for the CDR3: TGTGCCAGTAGTATTGGCGGGAGGGCCGGCAATGAGCAGTTCTTC. It yields the protein CASSIGGRAGNEQFF.

This clone appeared once. The rearrangement uses TRBV7-3 and TRBJ1-2, with 9 bases identical to TRBD1. The CDR3 consists of 15 residues. Germline V gene data show CDR1 as SGHTA and CDR2 as FQGTGA. V shed 5 bases, J shed 6 bases, and the junction held 10 bases outside the gene matches. The CDR3 region is CASSPGRDRVHGYTF. Here the CDR3 DNA reads TGTGCCAGCAGCCCCGGCCGGGACAGGGTCCATGGCTACACCTTC.

This clone is a singleton in its sample. This chain connects TRBV19 to TRBJ2-2, with TRBD1 matching 7 bases. The CDR3 has 15 residues. V was clipped by 4 bases and J by 1 base; unmatched bases: 3. Germline V gene sequence: CDR1 LNHDA, CDR2 SQIVND (reference sequence). This CDR3 is CASSKTGLNTGELFF. As DNA, the CDR3 is TGTGCCAGTAGTAAGACAGGGTTGAACACCGGGGAGCTGTTTTTT.

The chain recombines TRBV11-2 with TRBJ2-5; TRBD1 matches 7 bases. The CDR3 is 18 amino acids. Germline loops: CDR1 SGHAT, CDR2 FQNNGV. Trimming cost V 0 bases and J 4 bases; bases outside gene matches: 14. The CDR3 sequence is CASSLDYRGQRKIETQYF. The CDR3 bases are TGTGCCAGCAGCTTAGATTATCGGGGACAGAGAAAGATAGAGACCCAGTACTTC.